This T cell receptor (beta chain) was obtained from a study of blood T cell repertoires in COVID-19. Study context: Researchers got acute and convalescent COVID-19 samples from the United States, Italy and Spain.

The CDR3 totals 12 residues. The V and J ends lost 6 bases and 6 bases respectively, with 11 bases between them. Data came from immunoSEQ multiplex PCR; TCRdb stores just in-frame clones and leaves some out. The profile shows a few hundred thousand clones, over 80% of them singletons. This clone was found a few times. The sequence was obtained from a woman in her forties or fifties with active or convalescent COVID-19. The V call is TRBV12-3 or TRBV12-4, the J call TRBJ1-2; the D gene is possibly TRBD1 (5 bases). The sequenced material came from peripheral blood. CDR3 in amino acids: CASRWGEDGYTF. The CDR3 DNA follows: TGTGCCAGCAGGTGGGGGGAGGATGGCTACACCTTC.